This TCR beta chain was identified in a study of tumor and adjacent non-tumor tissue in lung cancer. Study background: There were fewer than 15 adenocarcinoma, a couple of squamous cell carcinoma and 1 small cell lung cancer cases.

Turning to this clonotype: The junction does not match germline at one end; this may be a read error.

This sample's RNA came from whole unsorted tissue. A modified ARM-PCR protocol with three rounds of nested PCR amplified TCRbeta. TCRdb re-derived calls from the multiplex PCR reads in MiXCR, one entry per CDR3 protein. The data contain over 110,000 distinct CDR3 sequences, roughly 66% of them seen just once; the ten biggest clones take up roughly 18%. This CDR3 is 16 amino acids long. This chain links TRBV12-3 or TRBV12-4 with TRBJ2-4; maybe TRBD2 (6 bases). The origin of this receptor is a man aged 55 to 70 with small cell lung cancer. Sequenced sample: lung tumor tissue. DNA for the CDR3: TGTGTCAGCAGTCCGATGGGCAGGGCGGGATCGGACATTCAGTACTTC. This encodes CVSSPMGRAGSDIQYF.